Listed here are 21 T cell receptor beta chains from one sample, sequenced in a study of OX40 agonist ivuxolimab in advanced cancers. Profiled with immunoSEQ multiplex PCR; TCRdb holds only in-frame clones, not every one. This table has tens of thousands of clones, more than 70% appearing once. Sample: CD4+ or CD8+ T cells sorted from blood, taken in a trial of the OX40 agonist ivuxolimab. Receptors originate from an adult with an advanced solid tumor such as melanoma, head and neck, liver or kidney cancer.

CDR3 DNA: TGTGCCAGTAGTATATGGCCGATTAAGACCGGGGAGCTGTTTTTT. The encoded protein is CASSIWPIKTGELFF. The chain has TRBV19 and TRBJ2-2; D gene unclear. CDR1 is LNHDA, CDR2 SQIVND, per germline (reference sequence). Between the trimmed V and J ends, which lost 2 bases and 5 bases, there was a span of 12 bases. The CDR3 extends over 15 amino acids.

The chain couples TRBV28 to TRBJ2-5; 9 bases fit TRBD1. Looked up from germline, CDR1 is MDHEN and CDR2 is SYDVKM. J lost 5 bases, V lost 5 bases, and 6 bases had no gene match. The CDR3 is 14 residues long. CDR3 nucleotides: TGTGCCAGCAGTACACAGGGGGCTAGGGAGACCCAGTACTTC. It encodes CASSTQGARETQYF.

The chain links TRBV29-1 to TRBJ2-6; D is undetermined. CDR1 and CDR2 (germline): SQVTM, ANQGSEA. V lost 4 bases and J 5 bases, leaving 21 bases between the germline ends. The CDR3 covers 17 residues. CDR3: CSVGTCSIQSRANVLTF. In nucleotides, the CDR3 is TGCAGCGTTGGAACTTGTAGCATACAAAGTCGGGCCAACGTCCTGACTTTC.

This chain connects TRBV28 to TRBJ2-5; D may be TRBD2 (6 bases). Germline V gene sequence: CDR1 MDHEN, CDR2 SYDVKM. CDR3 length: 14 amino acids. Trimming removed 3 bases from V and 5 bases from J, with 13 bases in between. The CDR3 loop is CASSFRAGFETQYF. The CDR3 region has the DNA TGTGCCAGCAGTTTCAGGGCGGGATTTGAGACCCAGTACTTC.

Only one count was recorded for this clone. The chain combines TRBV10-2 with TRBJ2-1; 9 bases are a match to TRBD2. V lost 2 bases, J lost 12 bases, and 8 bases stayed unmatched. CDR3 size: 14 residues. Germline lookup yields CDR1 WSHSY and CDR2 SAAADI. DNA for the CDR3: TGCGCCAGCAGTGAGGTTAGCGGGAGTGGAGGGCAGTTCTTC. Residues: CASSEVSGSGGQFF.

J is TRBJ1-5 and V is TRBV28, with D perhaps matching TRBD1 (5 bases). V dropped 2 bases and J dropped 9 bases, with 8 bases sitting between them. The CDR3 runs to 12 residues. CDR1 is MDHEN, CDR2 SYDVKM, per germline. The CDR3 nucleotides read TGTGCCAGCAGTTTAAGTGGGGGGCCCCAGCATTTT. Its protein is CASSLSGGPQHF. Combining the CDR3 with reference TRBV28 and TRBJ1-5 gives the whole variable domain DVKVTQSSRYLVKRTGEKVFLECVQDMDHENMFWYRQDPGLGLRLIYFSYDVKMKEKGDIPEGYSVSREKKERFSLILESASTNQTSMYLCASSLSGGPQHFGDGTRLSIL.

The chain is built from TRBV5-1 and TRBJ1-4, with TRBD1 as a possible D gene (6 bases). Between the trimmed V and J ends, which lost 6 bases and 4 bases, there was a span of 13 bases. The germline CDR1 and CDR2 sequences are SGHRS and YFSETQ. This CDR3 spans 14 amino acids. The CDR3 loop reads CASKVSRGNEKLFF. CDR3 sequence (DNA): TGCGCCAGCAAGGTCAGCAGGGGTAATGAAAAACTGTTTTTT.

This sequence joins TRBV7-2 and TRBJ2-2; D is possibly TRBD1 (5 bases). V was trimmed by 1 base and J by 0 bases, leaving 6 bases between them. Germline V lookup: CDR1 SGHTA, CDR2 FQGNSA. CDR3 length: 15 amino acids. The CDR3 loop reads CASSLVRANTGELFF. Here the CDR3 DNA reads TGTGCCAGCAGCTTAGTCAGGGCGAACACCGGGGAGCTGTTTTTT.

V gene TRBV11-2 combines with J gene TRBJ2-7, with a possible D match to TRBD2 (6 bases). V dropped 5 bases and J dropped 0 bases, with 14 bases sitting between them. This CDR3 has 15 residues. CDR1 is SGHAT and CDR2 is FQNNGV in the germline V gene. In DNA, the CDR3 is TGTGCCAGCAGCCCCCCCCGGGGGTTCTCCTACGAGCAGTACTTC. It specifies CASSPPRGFSYEQYF.

V usage is TRBV6-5 and J usage is TRBJ1-4; no clear D. The CDR3 loop spans 12 amino acids. Germline values: CDR1 MNHEY, CDR2 SVGAGI. Trimming removed 6 bases from V and 7 bases from J, with 9 bases in between. The CDR3 nucleotides read TGTGCCAGCAGCCCGGCGGGTGAAAAACTGTTTTTT. Residues: CASSPAGEKLFF.

This chain uses TRBV28 with TRBJ2-7; TRBD2 matches at 7 bases. The V segment lost 6 bases and the J segment 7 bases; nucleotides outside the gene matches: 12. The CDR3 spans 14 residues. Per the germline V gene, CDR1 is MDHEN and CDR2 is SYDVKM. CDR3 in DNA: TGTGCCAGCAGCCGAATCTCCCCCGGGGGGGAGCAGTACTTC. Translation gives CASSRISPGGEQYF.

This chain uses TRBV18 with TRBJ2-1; TRBD1 agrees at 8 bases. The length of the CDR3 is 18 residues. V trimming: 2 bases; J trimming: 0 bases; junction bases outside the gene matches: 9. Germline V CDR1 and CDR2: KGHSH, LQKENI. The DNA of the CDR3 is TGTGCCAGCTCACCAGAGGACAGGGCAGCGTCCTCCTACAATGAGCAGTTCTTC. Translated, it gives CASSPEDRAASSYNEQFF.

The V gene is TRBV9, the J gene TRBJ2-1; TRBD2 is a possible D gene (5 bases). V lost 4 bases and J 10 bases, leaving 12 bases between the germline ends. Germline V CDR1 and CDR2: SGDLS, YYNGEE. The CDR3 covers 12 residues. CDR3 residues: CASSTSSREQFF. CDR3 DNA: TGTGCCAGCAGCACTTCTAGCAGGGAGCAGTTCTTC.

The genes are TRBV5-5 and TRBJ2-7; TRBD2 agrees at 8 bases. The germline CDR1 and CDR2 sequences are SGHKS and YYEKEE (reference sequence). The junction had 6 bases not matched to a gene; V was cut back by 4 bases and J by 6 bases. This CDR3 contains 13 residues. The CDR3 nucleotides read TGTGCCAGCAGCCACGGGGGGGCAGGCGAGCAGTACTTC. It yields the protein CASSHGGAGEQYF.

The rearrangement uses TRBV11-3 and TRBJ2-1; D is uncertain. Trimming shortened V by 2 bases and J by 7 bases, and 12 bases separated the two germline ends. CDR3 length: 14 residues. Germline V CDR1 and CDR2: SGHNT, YENEEA. The CDR3 is CASSLYSVGNEQFF. Written as DNA, the CDR3 is TGTGCCAGCAGCTTATACTCCGTGGGGAATGAGCAGTTCTTC.

The chain recombines TRBV5-6 with TRBJ2-7; TRBD2 might be the D (6 bases). This CDR3 is 14 amino acids long. Between the trimmed V and J ends, which lost 1 base and 2 bases, there was a span of 10 bases. Germline CDR1 is SGHDT and CDR2 is YYEEEE. The CDR3 reads CASSLFRGAYEQYF. The DNA of the CDR3 is TGTGCCAGCAGCTTGTTTCGCGGGGCCTACGAGCAGTACTTC.

The chain couples TRBV19 to TRBJ2-1; the D gene is possibly TRBD1 (5 bases). This CDR3 is 16 amino acids long. CDR1 is LNHDA and CDR2 is SQIVND in the germline V gene (reference sequence). The V gene lost 7 bases and the J gene lost 6 bases, with 22 bases spanning the gap. The CDR3 spells CASTTRRDTLINEQFF. CDR3 coding DNA: TGTGCCAGTACCACCCGCAGGGATACGCTAATCAATGAGCAGTTCTTC.

The chain combines TRBV6-5 with TRBJ1-4; maybe TRBD1 (5 bases). CDR1 and CDR2 (germline): MNHEY, SVGAGI. The CDR3 has 15 amino acids. Trimming left V 5 bases short and J 7 bases short, with 17 bases between. The CDR3, as DNA: TGTGCCAGCAGTCGCCCCGGGACCAGAATTGAAAAACTGTTTTTT. Translating it yields CASSRPGTRIEKLFF.

CDR3: CASSLAGDMDTEAFF. For the CDR3, the DNA is TGTGCCAGCAGCCTGGCAGGCGACATGGACACTGAAGCTTTCTTT. The rearrangement links TRBV7-2 to TRBJ1-1; D gene unclear. The germline V and J ends were trimmed by 5 bases and 3 bases, with 16 bases remaining between them. Germline V gene sequence: CDR1 SGHTA, CDR2 FQGNSA. The CDR3 totals 15 residues. Supplemented by reference TRBV7-2 and TRBJ1-1, the full variable domain reads GAGVSQSPSNKVTEKGKDVELRCDPISGHTALYWYRQSLGQGLEFLIYFQGNSAPDKSGLPSDRFSAERTGGSVSTLTIQRTQQEDSAVYLCASSLAGDMDTEAFFGQGTRLTVV.

The chain joins TRBV7-9 to TRBJ2-5, with TRBD2 matching over 7 bases. V shed 1 base and J 5 bases; nucleotides not matched to a gene: 7. Germline V CDR1 and CDR2: SEHNR, FQNEAQ (reference sequence). The CDR3 runs 15 residues. The CDR3 is CASSLDVAGVETQYF. In DNA, the CDR3 is TGTGCCAGCAGCTTAGACGTCGCGGGAGTGGAGACCCAGTACTTC.

The V gene is TRBV21-1, the J gene TRBJ2-7; TRBD2 is the table's D call and was not checked against the DNA. TRBV21-1 is termed a pseudogene. The CDR3 covers 16 residues. This chain's CDR3 is CASTDLTTSGSYEQYF. DNA of the CDR3: TGTGCCAGCACCGACCTGACGACTAGCGGAAGCTACGAGCAGTACTTC.